Below, 22 T cell receptor beta chains from the same sample are listed, as sequenced in a study of PD-1 blockade in classical Hodgkin lymphoma. Every patient relapsed after autologous stem cell transplantation, and brentuximab vedotin exposure varied. Assay: immunoSEQ multiplex PCR; the TCRdb copy retains only in-frame clones and omits some. Of around 65,000 clones in the sample, around 88% were seen once. The starting material was peripheral blood mononuclear cells (PBMCs), obtained at baseline. The receptor source for this set is a human donor with classical Hodgkin lymphoma.

This clone appeared once. This rearrangement joins TRBV9 to TRBJ2-5; D is possibly TRBD1 (5 bases). V was cut by 4 bases and J by 10 bases, with 11 bases left in between. The CDR3 has 11 amino acids. Germline CDR1 reads SGDLS; CDR2 reads YYNGEE. CDR3: CASSFRDSQYF. The CDR3 bases are TGTGCCAGCAGCTTTCGTGACAGCCAGTACTTC.

V and J are TRBV30 and TRBJ1-6; 9 bases agree with TRBD1. The junction had 6 bases not matched to a gene; V was cut back by 0 bases and J by 9 bases. CDR3 size: 15 residues. Germline V gene sequence: CDR1 GTSNPN, CDR2 SVGIG (reference sequence). The CDR3 bases are TGTGCCTGGAGTGTAACGGGACAGGGCAGTTCACCCCTCCACTTT. Amino acids: CAWSVTGQGSSPLHF.

This clone occurred once. The chain carries TRBV28 and TRBJ1-4; 8 bases agree with TRBD1. CDR3 length: 14 residues. Germline values: CDR1 MDHEN, CDR2 SYDVKM. The V segment lost 3 bases and the J segment 8 bases; nucleotides outside the gene matches: 5. CDR3 in DNA: TGTGCCAGCAGTTTCTCCAGGGGGCGCGAAAAACTGTTTTTT. Translated: CASSFSRGREKLFF. The whole variable domain, remainder taken from reference TRBV28 and TRBJ1-4, is DVKVTQSSRYLVKRTGEKVFLECVQDMDHENMFWYRQDPGLGLRLIYFSYDVKMKEKGDIPEGYSVSREKKERFSLILESASTNQTSMYLCASSFSRGREKLFFGSGTQLSVL.

This chain uses TRBV28 with TRBJ1-5; 7 bases match TRBD1. Germline CDR1 is MDHEN and CDR2 is SYDVKM. This CDR3 region has 14 residues. V lost 6 bases to trimming and J lost 6 bases; unmatched junction nucleotides: 8. The CDR3 DNA is TGTGCCAGCAGCGGTGGACAGGAGGTTCAGCCCCAGCATTTT. This codes for CASSGGQEVQPQHF.

The gene calls are TRBV4-3 and TRBJ1-3; unclear D gene. The germline V gene encodes CDR1 LGHNA and CDR2 YSLEER. CDR3 length: 15 residues. V lost 3 bases to trimming and J lost 4 bases, with 13 bases between them. The DNA for the CDR3 is TGCGCCAGCAGCCAGACGACTGGAGTAGGAAACACCATATATTTT. This translates into CASSQTTGVGNTIYF.

This clone was observed a handful of times. The chain uses TRBV2 and TRBJ1-2, with a possible D match to TRBD1 (6 bases). Per the germline V gene, CDR1 is SNHLY and CDR2 is FYNNEI. V dropped 5 bases and J dropped 0 bases, with 10 bases sitting between them. The CDR3 is 14 amino acids. In DNA, the CDR3 is TGTGCCAGCAGTCGGACAGACACTAACTATGGCTACACCTTC. This gives the protein CASSRTDTNYGYTF.

The genes are TRBV5-1 and TRBJ2-5, with 7 bases aligning to TRBD1. Germline V CDR1 and CDR2: SGHRS, YFSETQ. This CDR3 has 15 amino acids. Trimming took 4 bases from V and 1 from J; bases not matched to a gene: 7. The CDR3 DNA is TGCGCCAGCAGCAGGGCAGAGGGGGCCCAAGAGACCCAGTACTTC. Protein sequence: CASSRAEGAQETQYF.

The chain couples TRBV6-6 to TRBJ1-2, with 7 nucleotides matching TRBD1. Germline trimming cut 5 bases from V and 8 bases from J; bases unmatched to any gene: 5. The CDR3 consists of 12 residues. Germline V gene sequence: CDR1 MNHNY, CDR2 SVGAGI (reference sequence). CDR3 bases: TGTGCCAGCAGTCGACAGGGTTTGGGCTACACCTTC. Translating it yields CASSRQGLGYTF.

The CDR3 DNA reads as TGTGCCAGCAGTTGGGGGCGGTCACCCCTCCACTTT. It translates to CASSWGRSPLHF. The chain recombines TRBV6-5 with TRBJ1-6, with D tentatively TRBD1 (6 bases). This CDR3 region has 12 residues. V lost 4 bases and J lost 10, with 8 bases in between. Germline V lookup: CDR1 MNHEY, CDR2 SVGAGI.

The chain links TRBV9 to TRBJ2-7; D call uncertain. From germline, CDR1 is SGDLS and CDR2 YYNGEE. V was cut by 3 bases and J by 2 bases, with 9 bases left in between. This CDR3 is 13 amino acids long. The CDR3 here is CASSDGFAYEQYF. The CDR3, as DNA: TGTGCCAGCAGCGACGGTTTCGCCTACGAGCAGTACTTC.

This chain links TRBV19 with TRBJ1-2, with a weak D call TRBD1 (6 bases). V lost 6 bases to trimming and J lost 0 bases, with 17 bases between them. The CDR3 contains 16 residues. The germline V gene encodes CDR1 LNHDA and CDR2 SQIVND (reference sequence). As DNA, the CDR3 is TGTGCCAGTAGGAACCGGGACACCGGAGCTAACTATGGCTACACCTTC. It codes for CASRNRDTGANYGYTF.

The CDR3 protein is CASSWDSGMEQYF. CDR3 nucleotides: TGCGCCAGCAGTTGGGACAGCGGCATGGAGCAGTACTTC. This chain links TRBV5-1 with TRBJ2-7, with TRBD1 identical over 7 bases. The V gene's germline CDR1 is SGHRS and CDR2 YFSETQ. The CDR3 is 13 residues long. Losses at the gene ends were 5 bases for V and 7 bases for J; bases not matched to a gene: 9.

The gene calls are TRBV27 and TRBJ1-4; TRBD1 might be the D (5 bases). The CDR3 runs 15 residues. V was pared by 2 bases and J by 8 bases, with 15 bases between. Germline V gene sequence: CDR1 MNHEY, CDR2 SMNVEV (reference sequence). CDR3 residues: CASSLKAGWGEKLFF. CDR3 DNA: TGTGCCAGCAGTTTAAAGGCAGGGTGGGGCGAAAAACTGTTTTTT.

CDR3 DNA sequence: TGCGCCAGCAGCCAAGATGTGAAACGGGTGCGCAATGAGCAGTTCTTC. Its protein is CASSQDVKRVRNEQFF. The chain uses TRBV4-3 and TRBJ2-1; D uncertain. V was shortened by 0 bases and J by 6 bases, with 15 bases between the two germline ends. Germline values: CDR1 LGHNA, CDR2 YSLEER. The CDR3 contains 16 residues.

In DNA, the CDR3 is TGCGCCAGCAGTGACTTGGGGGGTCATCAGCCCCAGCATTTT. Residues: CASSDLGGHQPQHF. The chain is built from TRBV10-2 and TRBJ1-5, with D maybe TRBD1 (5 bases). The CDR3 spans 14 residues. Germline CDR1 and CDR2: WSHSY and SAAADI. V was pared by 3 bases and J by 5 bases, with 11 bases between.

This rearrangement joins TRBV7-9 to TRBJ2-5; 11 nucleotides align to TRBD2. The CDR3 runs 15 residues. Germline trimming cut 8 bases from V and 3 bases from J; bases unmatched to any gene: 8. The germline CDR1 and CDR2 sequences are SEHNR and FQNEAQ (reference sequence). The CDR3 reads CASGMISGGEETQYF. DNA for the CDR3: TGTGCCAGCGGAATGATTAGCGGGGGGGAAGAGACCCAGTACTTC.

The V call is TRBV18, the J call TRBJ1-4; no firm D call. Germline assignment: CDR1 KGHSH and CDR2 LQKENI. This CDR3 has 16 residues. V lost 3 bases and J lost 3, with 14 bases in between. CDR3 residues: CASSPIVGLSNEKLFF. In DNA, the CDR3 is TGTGCCAGCTCACCTATCGTGGGGTTGTCTAATGAAAAACTGTTTTTT.

V usage is TRBV9 and J usage is TRBJ1-2; 7 bases are shared with TRBD1. Germline loops: CDR1 SGDLS, CDR2 YYNGEE. The CDR3 consists of 15 residues. V lost 0 bases, J lost 3 bases, and 5 bases stayed unmatched. The CDR3 DNA reads as TGTGCCAGCAGCGTAGTTCCCACAGGGGACTATGGCTACACCTTC. Translating it yields CASSVVPTGDYGYTF.

V is TRBV6-5 and J is TRBJ1-2; 7 bases align to TRBD1. J lost 8 bases, V lost 6 bases, and 6 bases had no gene match. Germline V lookup: CDR1 MNHEY, CDR2 SVGAGI. The CDR3 loop spans 12 amino acids. The CDR3 DNA reads TGTGCCAGCAGGCCAGGGGGGGGAGGCTACACCTTC. It translates to CASRPGGGGYTF.

The chain couples TRBV6-4 to TRBJ2-1; D is uncertain. There are 17 residues in the CDR3. The ends were cut back, 2 bases at V and 0 bases at J, with 14 bases in the middle. Germline-derived CDR1 and CDR2 are MRHNA and SNTAGT. The CDR3 loop is CASSDGNRFDSYNEQFF. The CDR3, as DNA: TGTGCCAGCAGTGACGGAAACAGATTTGACTCCTACAATGAGCAGTTCTTC.

This chain uses TRBV27 with TRBJ2-7; no clear D gene. CDR3 length: 8 amino acids. Germline CDR1 MNHEY, CDR2 SMNVEV (reference sequence). The V end lost 11 bases, the J end lost 12 bases, and 11 bases lay between the germline ends. The CDR3: CALLIRYF. The CDR3 DNA follows: TGTGCCTTGCTCATCAGGTACTTC.

This chain's CDR3 is CASSFRDRGSYNEQFF. The CDR3, as DNA: TGTGCCAGCAGTTTTCGGGACAGGGGATCCTACAATGAGCAGTTCTTC. The chain carries TRBV27 and TRBJ2-1; 10 nucleotides align to TRBD1. Germline CDR1 MNHEY, CDR2 SMNVEV (reference sequence). J gave up 1 base and V 3 bases, and 3 bases lay outside the gene matches. The CDR3 extends over 16 amino acids.